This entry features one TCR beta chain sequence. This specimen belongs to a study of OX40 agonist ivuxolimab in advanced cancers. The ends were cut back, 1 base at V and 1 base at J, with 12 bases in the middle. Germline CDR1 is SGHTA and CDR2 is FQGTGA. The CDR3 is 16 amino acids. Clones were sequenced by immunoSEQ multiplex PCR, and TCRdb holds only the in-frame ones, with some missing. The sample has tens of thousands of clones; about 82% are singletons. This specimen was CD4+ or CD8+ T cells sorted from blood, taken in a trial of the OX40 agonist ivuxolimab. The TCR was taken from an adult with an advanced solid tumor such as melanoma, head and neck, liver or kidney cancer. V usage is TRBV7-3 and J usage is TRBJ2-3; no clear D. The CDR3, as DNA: TGTGCCAGCAGCTTAAGCCCCCAGGAGCGCACAGATACGCAGTATTTT. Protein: CASSLSPQERTDTQYF.